Listed here are 20 T cell receptor beta chains from one sample, sequenced in a study of read filtering for tumor transcriptome and immune sequencing. From about 0.4 ug of RNA, a library with molecular barcoded alpha/delta and beta/gamma adaptors was made. TCRdb re-called the reads through MiXCR, storing one row per CDR3 protein. The profile shows some 130,000 distinct CDR3 sequences, less than 15% of them singletons. Sequenced material: a population of CD138-negative cells sorted from bone marrow. The receptors come from a donor at least 40 years old with multiple myeloma.

The chain is built from TRBV4-2 and TRBJ2-1, with 9 bases that match TRBD2. Germline CDR1 reads LGHNA; CDR2 reads YNFKEQ. CDR3 size: 15 residues. V was pared by 3 bases and J by 10 bases, with 10 bases of the junction left unmatched. CDR3 in DNA: TGTGCCAGCAGCCATGGACTAGCGTTAGTTCTGGAGCAGTTCTTC. Amino acid sequence: CASSHGLALVLEQFF.

Ten or more counts support this clonotype. The rearrangement links TRBV6-2 or TRBV6-3 to TRBJ2-7; 11 bases line up with TRBD1. This CDR3 region has 15 residues. Germline V gives CDR1 MNHEY, CDR2 SVGEGT. J gave up 5 bases and V 6 bases, and 9 bases lay outside the gene matches. In nucleotides, the CDR3 is TGTGCCAGCAGCCACAAACCGGGACAGGGGGACGAGCAGTACTTC. Amino acid sequence: CASSHKPGQGDEQYF.

This CDR3 reads CASSKQGFNQPQHF. The CDR3 region has the DNA TGTGCCAGCAGCAAACAGGGTTTCAATCAGCCCCAGCATTTT. This chain joins TRBV3-1 and TRBJ1-5; tentative D call: TRBD1 (6 bases). V lost 5 bases and J lost 3, with 11 bases in between. CDR3 length: 14 residues. The germline V gene has CDR1 LGHDT and CDR2 YNNKEL (reference sequence).

In this sample, this clonotype turned up many times. The CDR3 DNA is TGTGCCAGCAGTTTAAAAACTGAAGCTTTCTTT. This gives the protein CASSLKTEAFF. The chain links TRBV12-3 or TRBV12-4 to TRBJ1-1; no clear D. V was pared by 2 bases and J by 5 bases, with 3 bases between. This CDR3 has 11 amino acids.

At least ten counts were recorded for this clonotype. This chain joins TRBV3-1 and TRBJ2-1; 12 positions match TRBD2. This CDR3 comprises 15 residues. The V segment lost 3 bases and the J segment 7 bases; nucleotides outside the gene matches: 4. Germline CDR1 reads LGHDT; CDR2 reads YNNKEL (reference sequence). CDR3 in amino acids: CASSQSSGRGNEQFF. In DNA form, the CDR3 reads TGTGCCAGCAGCCAGTCTAGCGGGAGGGGAAATGAGCAGTTCTTC.

Concerning this clonotype itself: The junction shows a germline mismatch at one end, possibly a read error. The genes are TRBV15 and TRBJ2-1; no firm D call. The germline V gene encodes CDR1 LNHNV and CDR2 YYDKDF (reference sequence). This CDR3 contains 15 residues. The DNA of the CDR3 is TGTGCCACCAGCAGAGAGAAGGGTGTTCGGCCTGAGCAGTTTTTC. Encoded protein: CATSREKGVRPEQFF.

The sample holds a few counts of this clonotype. The J gene is TRBJ2-7, the V gene TRBV28, with 14 bases that match TRBD2. Germline V CDR1 and CDR2: MDHEN, SYDVKM. The CDR3 spans 19 residues. Unmatched junction bases numbered 19, after V lost 5 bases and J lost 7 bases. CDR3 sequence reads: CASSLLGLAGGRWGAEQYF. As DNA, the CDR3 is TGTGCCAGCAGTCTACTTGGACTAGCGGGAGGCAGATGGGGGGCTGAGCAGTACTTC.

The sample holds many counts of this clonotype. This chain uses TRBV12-3 or TRBV12-4 with TRBJ1-1; D is possibly TRBD1 (5 bases). The CDR3 has 14 amino acids. V lost 5 bases and J 1 base, leaving 11 bases between the germline ends. The CDR3: CASSPPGRNTEAFF. The CDR3 DNA reads TGTGCCAGCAGTCCTCCAGGGAGGAACACTGAAGCTTTCTTT.

In this sample, this clonotype turned up many times. This chain uses TRBV9 with TRBJ1-5; 7 bases align to TRBD1. The CDR3 contains 14 residues. J lost 4 bases, V lost 2 bases, and 3 bases had no gene match. Germline values: CDR1 SGDLS, CDR2 YYNGEE. The CDR3 DNA sequence: TGTGCCAGCAGCGTTGGACAGGAGAATCAGCCCCAGCATTTT. It codes for CASSVGQENQPQHF. The full variable domain, completed using reference TRBV9 and TRBJ1-5, is DSGVTQTPKHLITATGQRVTLRCSPRSGDLSVYWYQQSLDQGLQFLIQYYNGEERAKGNILERFSAQQFPDLHSELNLSSLELGDSALYFCASSVGQENQPQHFGDGTRLSIL.

This clonotype has at least ten counts. The chain has TRBV6-5 and TRBJ1-1, with D tentatively TRBD1 (5 bases). V gave up 11 bases and J gave up 6 bases, with 13 bases separating them. This CDR3 spans 11 amino acids. The germline gives CDR1 MNHEY, CDR2 SVGAGI. Here the CDR3 DNA reads TGTGCCGCGGTAGGGGTATCTGAAGCTTTCTTT. This translates into CAAVGVSEAFF.

With regard to this clonotype: A read error may be the cause here, since a much bigger clone is one base away. This rearrangement joins TRBV6-5 to TRBJ2-3; 8 bases map to TRBD1. The CDR3 loop spans 15 amino acids. Germline CDR1 MNHEY, CDR2 SVGAGI. The CDR3 sequence: CAGSPWTGPQDTQYF. CDR3 DNA: TGTGCCGGCAGTCCTTGGACAGGGCCCCAAGATACGCAGTATTTT.

This clonotype was picked up many times. This chain links TRBV7-9 with TRBJ1-5; a possible D gene is TRBD1 (5 bases). Germline V gives CDR1 SEHNR, CDR2 FQNEAQ (reference sequence). The CDR3 loop spans 15 amino acids. Trimming shortened V by 1 base and J by 2 bases, and 9 bases separated the two germline ends. The DNA for the CDR3 is TGTGCCAGCAGCTTAGGGGGGGGAGGCAATCAGCCCCAGCATTTT. Its protein is CASSLGGGGNQPQHF.

This clonotype was observed many times. The V gene is TRBV20-1, the J gene TRBJ2-1; no definite D call. Germline V gene data show CDR1 as DFQATT and CDR2 as SNEGSKA (reference sequence). The CDR3 extends over 13 amino acids. Between the trimmed V and J ends, which lost 6 bases and 0 bases, there was a span of 9 bases. CDR3 in DNA: TGCAGTGCCCCGAAGAGCTCCTACAATGAGCAGTTCTTC. It translates to CSAPKSSYNEQFF.

This clonotype was observed many times. The chain uses TRBV7-2 and TRBJ2-5; D gene unclear. There are 14 residues in the CDR3. Deletions cut 5 bases from V and 5 bases from J, with 15 bases between. Germline CDR1 is SGHTA and CDR2 is FQGNSA. The chain's CDR3 is CASSPAWQRETQYF. The CDR3 DNA follows: TGTGCCAGCAGCCCCGCCTGGCAACGGGAGACCCAGTACTTC.

This clonotype showed up many times. The V call is TRBV12-3 or TRBV12-4, the J call TRBJ1-1, with TRBD1 identical over 10 bases. V lost 6 bases, J lost 10 bases, and 14 bases stayed unmatched. CDR3 size: 15 residues. The CDR3: CASSTTAGTGAGAFF. CDR3 DNA: TGTGCCAGCAGCACTACTGCCGGGACAGGGGCCGGAGCTTTCTTT.

This clonotype was seen many times. CDR3 sequence: CASSLDRDRSVWSNQPQHF. CDR3 bases: TGTGCCAGCAGCCTCGACCGGGACAGATCGGTCTGGAGCAATCAGCCCCAGCATTTT. The V call is TRBV6-2 or TRBV6-3, the J call TRBJ1-5; 7 nucleotides align to TRBD1. Germline CDR1 reads MNHEY; CDR2 reads SVGEGT. The length of the CDR3 is 19 residues. J lost 1 base, V lost 6 bases, and 18 bases had no gene match.

The chain links TRBV29-1 to TRBJ2-2; D gene unclear. CDR1 and CDR2 from the germline V gene are SQVTM and ANQGSEA. The CDR3 runs to 14 residues. V gave up 4 bases and J gave up 1 base, with 10 bases separating them. The CDR3 protein is CSVGPNWNTGELFF. The DNA for the CDR3 is TGCAGCGTTGGGCCAAACTGGAACACCGGGGAGCTGTTTTTT.

Ten or more counts support this clonotype. The chain combines TRBV4-2 with TRBJ2-6, with TRBD2 as a possible D gene (6 bases). The CDR3 has 15 amino acids. Germline-derived CDR1 and CDR2 are LGHNA and YNFKEQ. The ends were cut back, 3 bases at V and 3 bases at J, with 9 bases in the middle. The CDR3 coding sequence is TGTGCCAGCAGCCACGTGGGAGGTGGGGCCAACGTCCTGACTTTC. This gives the protein CASSHVGGGANVLTF.

This clonotype showed up many times. The chain is built from TRBV29-1 and TRBJ1-6; D unresolved. V lost 6 bases and J lost 7, with 13 bases in between. Germline loops: CDR1 SQVTM, CDR2 ANQGSEA. There are 13 residues in the CDR3. This CDR3 is CSVADSWNSPLHF. The CDR3 bases are TGCAGCGTCGCGGACTCCTGGAATTCACCCCTCCACTTT. Based on the CDR3 plus reference TRBV29-1 and TRBJ1-6, the full variable domain is SAVISQKPSRDICQRGTSLTIQCQVDSQVTMMFWYRQQPGQSLTLIATANQGSEATYESGFVIDKFPISRPNLTFSTLTVSNMSPEDSSIYLCSVADSWNSPLHFGNGTRLTVT.

In its sample, this clonotype was seen many times. The chain combines TRBV20-1 with TRBJ2-3; 11 bases match TRBD2. The trim removed 1 base at V and 3 bases at J, leaving 3 bases unmatched. Per germline, CDR1 DFQATT and CDR2 SNEGSKA (reference sequence). The CDR3 spans 15 residues. In nucleotides, the CDR3 is TGCAGTGCTAGAGGGACTAGCGGGTTTACAGATACGCAGTATTTT. Translated, it gives CSARGTSGFTDTQYF.